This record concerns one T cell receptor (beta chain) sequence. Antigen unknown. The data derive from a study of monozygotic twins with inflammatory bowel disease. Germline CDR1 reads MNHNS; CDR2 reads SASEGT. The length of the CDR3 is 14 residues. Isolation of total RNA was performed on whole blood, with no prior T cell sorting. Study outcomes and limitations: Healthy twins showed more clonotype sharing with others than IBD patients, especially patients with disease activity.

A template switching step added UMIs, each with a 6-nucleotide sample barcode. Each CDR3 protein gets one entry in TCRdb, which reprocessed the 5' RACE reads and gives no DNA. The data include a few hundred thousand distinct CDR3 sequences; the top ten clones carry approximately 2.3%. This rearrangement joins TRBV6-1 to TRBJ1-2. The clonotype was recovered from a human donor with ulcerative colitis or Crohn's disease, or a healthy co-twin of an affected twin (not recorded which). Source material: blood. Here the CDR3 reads CASTARSGYYGYTF.